These 21 T cell receptor beta chains were sequenced from one sample in a study of memory B cells and T cells in multiple sclerosis. Using immunoSEQ multiplex PCR, the repertoire was profiled, and TCRdb retains in-frame clones only, with some absent. The table lists over 6,500 clones, roughly 61% of them singletons. Sequencing was done on a sample of memory (CD45RO+) CD8+ T cells from blood. The receptors derive from a human donor with multiple sclerosis.

The rearrangement uses TRBV7-6 and TRBJ1-2; possible D gene TRBD1, 5 bases. CDR3 length: 17 residues. Germline CDR1 and CDR2: SGHVS and FNYEAQ. The V end was cut by 2 bases, the J end by 8 bases, with 24 bases between. CDR3 loop: CASSLFIEGRGEEGYTF. CDR3 DNA: TGTGCCAGCAGCTTATTTATTGAGGGGCGCGGGGAAGAAGGCTACACCTTC.

The chain has TRBV6-5 and TRBJ2-5; D might be TRBD1 (5 bases). Germline CDR1 is MNHEY and CDR2 is SVGAGI. This CDR3 is built from 14 residues. V was shortened by 6 bases and J by 7 bases, with 18 bases between the two germline ends. The CDR3 nucleotides read TGTGCCAGCAGGAATCAGGGTGATGGTGTGACCCAGTACTTC. The encoded protein is CASRNQGDGVTQYF.

This clone was observed a few times. The V and J genes are TRBV9 and TRBJ2-6; 8 bases agree with TRBD1. The CDR3 consists of 18 residues. After removal of 2 bases from V and 2 bases from J, the junction contained 9 bases not matched to a gene. Germline V gene lookup returns CDR1 SGDLS and CDR2 YYNGEE. The CDR3 here is CASSVTSGGAAGANVLTF. The CDR3 region has the DNA TGTGCCAGCAGCGTTACTTCAGGGGGCGCAGCTGGGGCCAACGTCCTGACTTTC.

The chain recombines TRBV9 with TRBJ2-7, with no clear D. The CDR3 spans 15 residues. CDR1 and CDR2 from the germline V gene are SGDLS and YYNGEE. Trimming removed 0 bases at V and 0 bases at J, with 10 bases between. CDR3 protein: CASSVGRSLSYEQYF. The CDR3 DNA sequence: TGTGCCAGCAGCGTAGGCAGAAGTCTCTCCTACGAGCAGTACTTC.

The chain has TRBV4-1 and TRBJ1-2, with no clear D. The CDR3 is made up of 16 amino acids. CDR1 is MGHRA and CDR2 is YSYEKL in the germline V gene. With 0 bases removed from V and 4 bases from J, the gap between germline ends came to 15 bases. CDR3 DNA: TGCGCCAGCAGCCAAGATTGGCAGGTTGCTGGCTATGGCTACACCTTC. Protein product: CASSQDWQVAGYGYTF.

This clone was seen only once. The chain uses TRBV6-6 and TRBJ2-5, with 11 bases that match TRBD1. The J call is doubtful: the DNA matches TRBJ2-7 better. This CDR3 region has 14 residues. Per the germline V gene, CDR1 is MNHNY and CDR2 is SVGAGI (reference sequence). CDR3 in DNA: TGTGCCAGCAGTTCAACCGGGACAGGGGGCGAGCAGTACTTC. Protein product: CASSSTGTGGEQYF.

Worth noting for this clone: One end of the junction is discordant with germline, which a read error may explain. The chain combines TRBV30 with TRBJ2-6; D possibly corresponds to TRBD1 (5 bases). CDR3 length equals 16 residues. Germline V gene data show CDR1 as GTSNPN and CDR2 as SVGIG (reference sequence). The CDR3 region has the DNA TGTGCCTGGAGTGTACCGGCAGGGAATGGGGCCTACGTCCTCACTTTC. Protein sequence: CAWSVPAGNGAYVLTF.

J is TRBJ2-5 and V is TRBV19, with D perhaps matching TRBD1 (6 bases). Matching the DNA end better, TRBJ2-7 makes the J call doubtful. In germline, CDR1 is LNHDA, CDR2 SQIVND (reference sequence). This CDR3 contains 15 residues. CDR3 amino acids: CASSIDSRGGNEQYF. The CDR3 DNA is TGTGCCAGTAGTATAGATTCCAGGGGTGGAAACGAGCAGTACTTC.

The chain recombines TRBV6-1 with TRBJ2-7; D remains ambiguous. V shed 7 bases and J shed 0 bases, with 16 bases lying between them. The germline gives CDR1 MNHNS, CDR2 SASEGT. The CDR3 runs 15 residues. Here the CDR3 DNA reads TGTGCCAGCACCCCCTCGGCCGGGTCCTCCTACGAGCAGTACTTC. Encoded protein: CASTPSAGSSYEQYF.

The chain recombines TRBV6-1 with TRBJ2-7; 7 nucleotides match TRBD1. The CDR3 extends over 12 amino acids. Germline-derived CDR1 and CDR2 are MNHNS and SASEGT. Germline trimming cut 9 bases from V and 3 bases from J; bases unmatched to any gene: 5. CDR3 bases: TGTGCCAGTAAGACAGGGTACTACGAGCAGTACTTC. Translated, it gives CASKTGYYEQYF.

A few counts support this clone. The genes are TRBV5-1 and TRBJ2-1; 8 positions agree with TRBD1. The junction had 1 base not matched to a gene; V was cut back by 1 base and J by 1 base. Germline V lookup: CDR1 SGHRS, CDR2 YFSETQ. The length of the CDR3 is 15 residues. CDR3 DNA: TGCGCCAGCAGCTTGACAGGGGGGTCCTACAATGAGCAGTTCTTC. Encoded protein: CASSLTGGSYNEQFF.

The V call is TRBV7-3, the J call TRBJ2-7, with D perhaps TRBD2 (6 bases). This CDR3 has 13 residues. Deletions cut 0 bases from V and 7 bases from J, with 10 bases between. Germline CDR1 reads SGHTA; CDR2 reads FQGTGA. DNA for the CDR3: TGTGCCAGCAGCTTAACGAGGGGAGGAGAGCAGTACTTC. It encodes CASSLTRGGEQYF.

The sample holds a few counts of this clone. The chain is built from TRBV5-4 and TRBJ1-1; 7 bases map to TRBD1. In germline, CDR1 is SGHNT, CDR2 YYREEE (reference sequence). V trimming: 4 bases; J trimming: 4 bases; junction bases outside the gene matches: 7. The CDR3 runs to 14 residues. CDR3 DNA: TGTGCCAGCAGCCCTGACAGGGATGGCACTGAAGCTTTCTTT. Amino acid sequence: CASSPDRDGTEAFF. Full variable domain (remainder filled in from reference TRBV5-4 and TRBJ1-1): ETGVTQSPTHLIKTRGQQVTLRCSSQSGHNTVSWYQQALGQGPQFIFQYYREEENGRGNFPPRFSGLQFPNYSSELNVNALELDDSALYLCASSPDRDGTEAFFGQGTRLTVV.

This clone came up once. This chain uses TRBV2 with TRBJ2-7; the D is unclear. V was pared by 4 bases and J by 2 bases, with 6 bases between. Germline V CDR1 and CDR2: SNHLY, FYNNEI. The CDR3 length is 12 residues. CDR3 in amino acids: CASSGAAYEQYF. In DNA form, the CDR3 reads TGTGCCAGCAGTGGGGCAGCCTACGAGCAGTACTTC.

The genes are TRBV10-3 and TRBJ1-2; a possible D gene is TRBD1 (6 bases). Trimming took off 2 bases at V and 4 bases at J, with 11 bases between the two ends. Germline V gene sequence: CDR1 ENHRY, CDR2 SYGVKD. CDR3 length: 14 amino acids. The CDR3 DNA is TGTGCCATCAGTGAGGGTCACAGGGCCTATGGCTACACCTTC. This translates into CAISEGHRAYGYTF.

This clone showed up just a few times. J is TRBJ1-4 and V is TRBV28, with a tentative D call TRBD1 (5 bases). The CDR3 has 16 amino acids. CDR1 MDHEN and CDR2 SYDVKM come from the germline V gene. The V end was cut by 6 bases, the J end by 4 bases, with 18 bases between. DNA for the CDR3: TGTGCCAGCAGCTACAGGACCCGCGTGGGTAATGAAAAACTGTTTTTT. It is translated as CASSYRTRVGNEKLFF.

Points on this clone: A junction end diverges from the germline sequence, so it may reflect a read error. Other nucleotide sequences from this sample produce the same CDR3. The chain combines TRBV6-1 with TRBJ1-5; D is unclear. The length of the CDR3 is 14 residues. Germline V gives CDR1 MNHNS, CDR2 SASEGT. This chain's CDR3 is CASSEGEAFQPQHF. CDR3 in DNA: TGTGCCAGCAGTGAAGGCGAGGCTTTCCAGCCTCAGCATTTT.

By its share, this clone is medium-sized. This sequence joins TRBV6-1 and TRBJ1-1; D remains unclear. Between the trimmed V and J ends, which lost 6 bases and 2 bases, there was a span of 7 bases. Germline CDR1 reads MNHNS; CDR2 reads SASEGT. The CDR3 has 12 residues. The CDR3: CASSPRNTEAFF. Here the CDR3 DNA reads TGTGCCAGCAGCCCGAGAAACACTGAAGCTTTCTTT.

The rearrangement uses TRBV18 and TRBJ1-5; 9 nucleotides agree with TRBD1. The ends lost 1 base at V and 2 bases at J; junction bases unmatched: 3. Germline CDR1 KGHSH, CDR2 LQKENI. The CDR3 loop spans 16 amino acids. CDR3 residues: CASSPRDRGGNQPQHF. In nucleotides, the CDR3 is TGTGCCAGCTCACCACGCGACAGGGGGGGCAATCAGCCCCAGCATTTT.

J is TRBJ2-7 and V is TRBV6-1; unclear D gene. Trimming removed 8 bases at V and 2 bases at J, with 13 bases between. Germline lookup yields CDR1 MNHNS and CDR2 SASEGT. The CDR3 is made up of 13 amino acids. The CDR3 spells CASLLTSAYEQYF. CDR3 nucleotides: TGTGCCAGCCTCCTTACGTCGGCCTACGAGCAGTACTTC.

This clone was counted only a few times. This chain links TRBV2 with TRBJ2-7, with D maybe TRBD1 (6 bases). The CDR3 length is 15 residues. The V gene's germline CDR1 is SNHLY and CDR2 FYNNEI. Trimming stripped 6 bases from V and 2 bases from J, with 17 bases between. CDR3 loop: CASRPGTSQPYEQYF. CDR3 nucleotide sequence: TGTGCCAGCAGGCCTGGGACATCCCAACCCTACGAGCAGTACTTC.